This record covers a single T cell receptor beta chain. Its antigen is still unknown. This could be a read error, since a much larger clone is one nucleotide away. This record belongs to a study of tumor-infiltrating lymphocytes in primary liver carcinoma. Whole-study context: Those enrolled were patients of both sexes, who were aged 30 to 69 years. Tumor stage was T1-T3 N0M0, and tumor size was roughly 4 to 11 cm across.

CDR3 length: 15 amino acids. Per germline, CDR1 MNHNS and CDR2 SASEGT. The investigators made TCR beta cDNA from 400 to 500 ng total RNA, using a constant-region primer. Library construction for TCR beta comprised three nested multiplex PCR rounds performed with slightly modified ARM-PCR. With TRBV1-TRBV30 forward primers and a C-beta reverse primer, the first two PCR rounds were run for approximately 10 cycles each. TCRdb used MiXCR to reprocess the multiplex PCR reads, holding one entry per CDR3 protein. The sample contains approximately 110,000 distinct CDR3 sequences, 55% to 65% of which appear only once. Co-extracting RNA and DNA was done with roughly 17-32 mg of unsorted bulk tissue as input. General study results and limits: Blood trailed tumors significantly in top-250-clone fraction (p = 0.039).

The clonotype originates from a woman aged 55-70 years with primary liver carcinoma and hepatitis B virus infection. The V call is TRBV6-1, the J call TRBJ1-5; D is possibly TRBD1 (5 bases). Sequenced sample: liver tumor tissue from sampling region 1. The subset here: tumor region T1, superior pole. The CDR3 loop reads CASSAAGWGNQSQHF. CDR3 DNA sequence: TGTGCCAGCAGTGCTGCCGGCTGGGGCAATCAGTCCCAGCATTTT.